A single T cell receptor beta chain is shown here with its context. The antigen remains undetermined. This specimen belongs to a study of immune evolution from preneoplasia to lung adenocarcinoma. Background on the study: HLA loss of heterozygosity: about 7% AIS, under 19% MIA, approximately 31% ADC, none AAH.

Germline loops: CDR1 LGHNA, CDR2 YSLEER. The CDR3 contains 17 residues. Trimming cost V 4 bases and J 0 bases, with 17 bases left between them. Repertoires were generated with immunoSEQ multiplex PCR, while TCRdb's copy carries only in-frame clones and drops some. The profile covers about 2,500 clones, with about 80% appearing a single time and around 5% taken by the ten largest. Patients had resection in Japan or China between the mid-2010s and the late 2010s. Study-level findings and limits: Normal lung had highest clonality; later lesions appeared denser, more diverse. From normal lung to invasive adenocarcinoma, top clone frequencies appeared to decrease.

The genes are TRBV4-3 and TRBJ2-3; TRBD2 is a possible D gene (6 bases). The receptor comes from a person aged 65 to 85 with invasive lung adenocarcinoma. Input material: FFPE invasive lung adenocarcinoma tissue. CDR3 amino acids: CASSPEPAGTSTDTQYF. CDR3 in DNA: TGCGCCAGCAGCCCGGAACCCGCGGGAACTAGCACAGATACGCAGTATTTT.